The 21 T cell receptor beta chains below were found in one sample sequenced in a study of CD8 T cells in Susac syndrome. With random hexamers, roughly 0.5 to 1 ug RNA was reverse transcribed. TCRdb itself ran the immunoSEQ multiplex PCR reads through MiXCR, one entry per CDR3 protein. The top ten clones hold 0.21% of a sample with some 300,000 distinct CDR3 sequences, roughly 85% of them seen once. Material: CD8+ T cells from PBMCs. The origin of the receptors is a human donor with multiple sclerosis.

CDR3 nucleotide sequence: TGCAGTGCTAGAGGCTTTCCTCCGGGACTAGCGGGAGTGGCCTACAATGAGCAGTTCTTC. Amino acid sequence: CSARGFPPGLAGVAYNEQFF. The genes are TRBV20-1 and TRBJ2-1; 14 bases are a match to TRBD2. The CDR3 is 20 amino acids. J lost 2 bases, V lost 1 base, and 13 bases had no gene match. Germline-derived CDR1 and CDR2 are DFQATT and SNEGSKA (reference sequence).

The J gene is TRBJ1-3, the V gene TRBV28; TRBD1 matches 7 bases. V shed 6 bases and J 6 bases; nucleotides not matched to a gene: 8. The CDR3 is 14 residues long. Per the germline V gene, CDR1 is MDHEN and CDR2 is SYDVKM. The CDR3 loop reads CASSLRTGSNTIYF. The CDR3 region has the DNA TGTGCCAGCAGCCTCCGGACAGGTTCAAACACCATATATTTT.

This sequence joins TRBV5-5 and TRBJ2-7; D remains unclear. Germline V gives CDR1 SGHKS, CDR2 YYEKEE (reference sequence). The V end lost 9 bases, the J end lost 0 bases, and 13 bases lay between the germline ends. CDR3 length: 13 amino acids. CDR3 nucleotides: TGTGCCACCCTACATCCGAGCTCCTACGAGCAGTACTTC. The encoded protein is CATLHPSSYEQYF.

This clonotype appeared a few times. The J gene is TRBJ2-2, the V gene TRBV4-1; the D is unclear. This CDR3 has 15 residues. The V gene lost 0 bases and the J gene lost 0 bases, with 5 bases spanning the gap. Germline CDR1 and CDR2: MGHRA and YSYEKL. CDR3 sequence reads: CASSQDPANTGELFF. The CDR3 bases are TGCGCCAGCAGCCAAGATCCTGCGAACACCGGGGAGCTGTTTTTT.

The chain links TRBV20-1 to TRBJ2-7; no clear D gene. V lost 0 bases and J 4 bases, leaving 16 bases between the germline ends. CDR1 is DFQATT, CDR2 SNEGSKA, per germline (reference sequence). The CDR3 is 15 residues long. The CDR3 spells CSARDLTVYGYEQYF. The DNA of the CDR3 is TGCAGTGCTAGAGATCTGACCGTCTACGGATACGAGCAGTACTTC.

V is TRBV28 and J is TRBJ1-5, with D unresolved. Germline CDR1 MDHEN, CDR2 SYDVKM. This CDR3 is built from 12 residues. V lost 3 bases and J lost 7, with 7 bases in between. The chain's CDR3 is CASSFPSQPQHF. CDR3 nucleotides: TGTGCCAGCAGTTTTCCATCCCAGCCCCAGCATTTT.

The chain employs TRBV30 and TRBJ2-7; 8 bases map to TRBD2. Trimming cost V 3 bases and J 3 bases; bases outside gene matches: 4. CDR3 length equals 13 residues. In germline, CDR1 is GTSNPN, CDR2 SVGIG (reference sequence). CDR3 nucleotide sequence: TGTGCCTGGAGCGGACTAGCAGGCTACGAGCAGTACTTC. Protein sequence: CAWSGLAGYEQYF.

The chain combines TRBV5-1 with TRBJ2-1; 10 nucleotides line up with TRBD2. V lost 6 bases and J lost 4; bases outside the gene matches: 4. Per the germline V gene, CDR1 is SGHRS and CDR2 is YFSETQ. The CDR3 is 14 amino acids. The CDR3 loop reads CASIPSGGYNEQFF. The CDR3 bases are TGCGCCAGCATCCCTAGCGGGGGATACAATGAGCAGTTCTTC.

The genes are TRBV7-9 and TRBJ2-1; D could derive from TRBD1 or TRBD2 (6 bases each). Trimming removed 11 bases at V and 5 bases at J, with 16 bases between. Germline V CDR1 and CDR2: SEHNR, FQNEAQ (reference sequence). CDR3 length: 13 residues. CDR3 nucleotides: TGTGCCTCCAGGGGTCTAGCGAACAATGAGCAGTTCTTC. Residues: CASRGLANNEQFF.

The chain has TRBV11-2 and TRBJ2-7, with a weak D call TRBD2 (6 bases). The germline V gene encodes CDR1 SGHAT and CDR2 FQNNGV. The CDR3 covers 14 residues. V dropped 6 bases and J dropped 3 bases, with 15 bases sitting between them. CDR3: CASRIGAGGYEQYF. The CDR3 DNA is TGTGCCAGCAGGATAGGAGCGGGCGGCTACGAGCAGTACTTC.

This clonotype was found once. The chain combines TRBV29-1 with TRBJ1-2; D remains ambiguous. Germline V gene sequence: CDR1 SQVTM, CDR2 ANQGSEA. V was shortened by 7 bases and J by 5 bases, with 11 bases between the two germline ends. This CDR3 contains 11 residues. The CDR3 sequence is CSAPDLYGYTF. CDR3 nucleotide sequence: TGCAGCGCCCCTGACCTGTATGGCTACACCTTC.

The J gene is TRBJ1-1, the V gene TRBV25-1; D is perhaps TRBD1 (5 bases). In germline, CDR1 is MGHDK, CDR2 SYGVNS. The CDR3 extends over 17 amino acids. The V end lost 9 bases, the J end lost 0 bases, and 23 bases lay between the germline ends. The CDR3 loop reads CASKDSSVTYMNTEAFF. CDR3 DNA: TGTGCCAGTAAAGACAGCTCCGTAACTTACATGAACACTGAAGCTTTCTTT.

This clonotype was seen a handful of times. This chain uses TRBV11-2 with TRBJ2-7; possibly TRBD1 for D (6 bases). Germline CDR1 reads SGHAT; CDR2 reads FQNNGV. V lost 5 bases, J lost 3 bases, and 17 bases lay in between. The CDR3 is 15 residues long. CDR3 loop: CASSREDSALYEQYF. The DNA for the CDR3 is TGTGCCAGCAGCCGTGAGGACAGCGCGCTCTACGAGCAGTACTTC.

The table lists this clonotype with a count of one. The chain couples TRBV6-5 to TRBJ2-3; perhaps TRBD2 as D (5 bases). V lost 4 bases and J 3 bases, leaving 20 bases between the germline ends. This CDR3 comprises 17 residues. Germline CDR1 MNHEY, CDR2 SVGAGI. CDR3 in amino acids: CASSSRGERLWTDTQYF. Here the CDR3 DNA reads TGTGCCAGCAGTTCCCGGGGTGAGCGGCTATGGACAGATACGCAGTATTTT.

Worth noting for this clonotype: Sequence at one end of the junction differs from germline and may be a read error. CDR3 residues: CASSESAGTYNEQFF. CDR3 DNA: TGCGCCAGCAGCGAGTCCGCGGGAACTTACAATGAGCAGTTCTTC. The chain joins TRBV10-2 to TRBJ2-1, with D possibly matching TRBD2 (6 bases). CDR1 WSHSY and CDR2 SAAADI come from the germline V gene. This CDR3 has 15 amino acids.

The chain combines TRBV28 with TRBJ2-5, with TRBD2 as a possible D gene (7 bases). Germline CDR1 and CDR2: MDHEN and SYDVKM. V was clipped by 2 bases and J by 4 bases, with 20 bases between them. The CDR3 is made up of 17 amino acids. CDR3 region: CASSLAGGGGALETQYF. In DNA form, the CDR3 reads TGTGCCAGCAGTTTAGCCGGGGGAGGGGGGGCCCTAGAGACCCAGTACTTC.

This clonotype is a singleton in its sample. The J gene is TRBJ2-5, the V gene TRBV7-4; unclear D gene. CDR1 SGHVT and CDR2 SQSDAQ come from the germline V gene. The V and J ends lost 5 bases and 2 bases respectively, with 18 bases between them. This CDR3 comprises 16 residues. CDR3: CASSLPPRPGQETQYF. CDR3 coding DNA: TGTGCCAGCAGCCTCCCCCCCCGCCCAGGTCAAGAGACCCAGTACTTC.

This sequence joins TRBV12-5 and TRBJ2-2; D ambiguous. Per the germline V gene, CDR1 is LGHNT and CDR2 is FRNRAP. V shed 0 bases and J shed 7 bases, with 12 bases lying between them. The CDR3 extends over 15 amino acids. The CDR3 DNA follows: TGTGCTAGTGGTTTGGTACAACGAGAGAACGGGGAGCTGTTTTTT. The encoded protein is CASGLVQRENGELFF.

J is TRBJ2-3 and V is TRBV6-5; 16 nucleotides line up with TRBD2. Germline CDR1 is MNHEY and CDR2 is SVGAGI. The CDR3 contains 18 residues. V gave up 0 bases and J gave up 4 bases; unmatched junction bases: 4. CDR3 amino acids: CASSYSGTSGRAADTQYF. CDR3 DNA: TGTGCCAGCAGTTACTCTGGGACTAGCGGGAGGGCCGCAGATACGCAGTATTTT.

The CDR3 reads CASSTPGGANEKLFF. Written as DNA, the CDR3 is TGTGCCAGCAGCACCCCAGGGGGGGCTAATGAAAAACTGTTTTTT. The V and J genes are TRBV7-9 and TRBJ1-4; 7 nucleotides match TRBD1. The trim removed 5 bases at V and 3 bases at J, leaving 6 bases unmatched. This CDR3 has 15 amino acids. The germline V gene has CDR1 SEHNR and CDR2 FQNEAQ (reference sequence).

The chain has TRBV28 and TRBJ2-5, with 8 bases identical to TRBD2. The CDR3 spans 19 residues. The J segment lost 0 bases and the V segment lost 3 bases, leaving 15 bases of the junction unmatched. Looked up from germline, CDR1 is MDHEN and CDR2 is SYDVKM. The CDR3 region is CASSLHPPPSSGYQETQYF. In DNA form, the CDR3 reads TGTGCCAGCAGTTTGCACCCGCCACCCTCTAGCGGGTACCAAGAGACCCAGTACTTC.